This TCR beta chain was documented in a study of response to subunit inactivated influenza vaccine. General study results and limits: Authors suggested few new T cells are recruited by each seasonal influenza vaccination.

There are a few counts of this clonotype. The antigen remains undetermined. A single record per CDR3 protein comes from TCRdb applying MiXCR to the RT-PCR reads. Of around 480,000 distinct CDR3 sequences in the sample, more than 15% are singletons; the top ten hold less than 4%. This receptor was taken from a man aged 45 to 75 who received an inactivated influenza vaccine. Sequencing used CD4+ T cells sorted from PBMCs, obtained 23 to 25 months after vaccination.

The CDR3 nucleotides read TGTGCCAGCAGCTCCTCACTACAAAGCACAGATACGCAGTATTTT. Amino acids: CASSSSLQSTDTQYF. V gene TRBV11-2 combines with J gene TRBJ2-3; D is undetermined. The V gene lost 4 bases and the J gene lost 0 bases, with 11 bases spanning the gap. The germline V gene has CDR1 SGHAT and CDR2 FQNNGV. The CDR3 has 15 amino acids.